This T cell receptor (beta chain) was found in a study of T-cell reconstitution after alpha-beta-depleted transplantation in children. Unique molecular identifiers were incorporated into the prepared TCRbeta library. MiXCR, run by TCRdb on the PCR reads, gives a single entry per CDR3 protein. The sample carries around 680,000 distinct CDR3 sequences, around a sixth recorded once. V lost 0 bases to trimming and J lost 4 bases, with 9 bases between them. Looked up from germline, CDR1 is LNHNV and CDR2 is YYDKDF (reference sequence). CDR3 length equals 14 residues. The chain employs TRBV15 and TRBJ1-1; D unclear. This receptor was identified in a human donor who donated a stem cell graft to a child with acute myeloid leukemia. The source was PBMCs from the stem cell graft donor, collected from the stem cell graft. CDR3 region: CATSREEGITEAFF. The CDR3 coding sequence is TGTGCCACCAGCAGAGAGGAGGGTATCACTGAAGCTTTCTTT. Together with reference TRBV15 and TRBJ1-1, the CDR3 gives the full variable domain: DAMVIQNPRYQVTQFGKPVTLSCSQTLNHNVMYWYQQKSSQAPKLLFHYYDKDFNNEADTPDNFQSRRPNTSFCFLDIRSPGLGDTAMYLCATSREEGITEAFFGQGTRLTVV.